This T cell receptor (beta chain) was sequenced in a study of beta chain features in type 1 diabetes. Expressed TCRB transcripts got sequenced, as all isolated RNA was reverse transcribed. Assay: immunoSEQ multiplex PCR; the TCRdb copy retains only in-frame clones and omits some. The table includes 160,000 or so clones, around 63% detected once. Study results and caveats: It was among patients, rather than healthy donors, that naive, central memory and Treg TCRB repertoires appeared more similar. Moderately but significantly shorter TCRB CDR3s were found in Type 1 diabetes patients in all four CD4+ subsets.

This clone was seen a handful of times. The antigen remains unidentified. Germline CDR1 and CDR2: SQVTM and ANQGSEA. Trimming took off 3 bases at V and 8 bases at J, with 7 bases between the two ends. CDR3 length equals 11 residues. This clonotype was sampled from a young man with type 1 diabetes. Sample: naive CD4+ T cells from blood. The chain uses TRBV29-1 and TRBJ1-4; D unresolved. This CDR3 is CSVELQEKLFF. The CDR3 bases are TGCAGCGTTGAGCTACAAGAAAAACTGTTTTTT.